This T cell receptor beta chain was retrieved from a study of T cell repertoires in cytomegalovirus infection. Study information: Matching HLA type, along with CMV infection, was indicated by public TCR beta signatures.

Study-level results: HLA-C-restricted CMV clonotypes gave the most frequent clonotype in two of eight donors. Carriage of CMV together with the relevant HLA was identifiable through cumulative public TCR beta family frequency.

This clonotype was recorded many times. Its antigen is as yet unknown. With V trimmed by 1 base and J by 8 bases, 5 bases remained unmatched. This CDR3 has 14 amino acids. Germline V gives CDR1 SGHTA, CDR2 FQGNSA. TCRdb processed the reads anew with MiXCR; each CDR3 protein has one entry. The sample carries under 350,000 distinct CDR3 sequences, approximately 10% recorded once. The material sequenced was PBMCs. The chain links TRBV7-2 to TRBJ2-3; 8 nucleotides align to TRBD2. The TCR sequence derives from a human donor in good health (CMV status not recorded). Some clones in this sample may be carry-over from other donors' samples. The CDR3 spells CASSLDGGAGTQYF. The CDR3 coding sequence is TGTGCCAGCAGCTTAGACGGGGGGGCAGGTACGCAGTATTTT. The whole variable domain, remainder taken from reference TRBV7-2 and TRBJ2-3, is GAGVSQSPSNKVTEKGKDVELRCDPISGHTALYWYRQSLGQGLEFLIYFQGNSAPDKSGLPSDRFSAERTGGSVSTLTIQRTQQEDSAVYLCASSLDGGAGTQYFGPGTRLTVL.